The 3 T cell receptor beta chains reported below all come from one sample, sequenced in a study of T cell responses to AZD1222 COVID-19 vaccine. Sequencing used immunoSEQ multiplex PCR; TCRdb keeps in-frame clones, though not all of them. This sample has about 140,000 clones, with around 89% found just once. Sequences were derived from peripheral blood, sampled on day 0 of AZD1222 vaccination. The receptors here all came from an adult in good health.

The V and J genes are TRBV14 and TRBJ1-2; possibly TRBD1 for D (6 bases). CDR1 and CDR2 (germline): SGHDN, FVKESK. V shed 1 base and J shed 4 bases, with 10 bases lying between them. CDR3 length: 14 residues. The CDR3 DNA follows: TGTGCCAGCAGCCAAGGGAAAGGGGGCTATGGCTACACCTTC. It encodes CASSQGKGGYGYTF.

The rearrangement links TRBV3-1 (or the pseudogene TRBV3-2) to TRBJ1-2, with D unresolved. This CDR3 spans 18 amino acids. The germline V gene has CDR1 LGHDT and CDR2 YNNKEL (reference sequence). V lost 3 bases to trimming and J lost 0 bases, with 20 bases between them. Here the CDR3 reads CASSQDRTEKRANYGYTF. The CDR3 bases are TGTGCCAGCAGCCAGGACCGGACGGAAAAAAGAGCTAACTATGGCTACACCTTC.

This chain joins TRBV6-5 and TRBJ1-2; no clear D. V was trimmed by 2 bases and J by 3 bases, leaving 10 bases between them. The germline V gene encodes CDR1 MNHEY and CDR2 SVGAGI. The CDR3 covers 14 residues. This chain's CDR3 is CASSYHDKDYGYTF. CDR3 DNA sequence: TGTGCCAGCAGTTACCATGACAAGGACTATGGCTACACCTTC.